This T cell receptor beta chain is from a study of OX40 agonist ivuxolimab in advanced cancers. Study-level results: The study found that CD8+ T cells averaged more expanded clones than CD4+. The study observed clonal expansion of CD4+ and CD8+ blood T cells by week 6 at 0.1 to 3.0 mg/kg. Some of the nonresponding patients also showed low levels of normalized T-cell clonal expansion.

Per the germline V gene, CDR1 is SGHRS and CDR2 is YFSETQ. The CDR3 sequence is 15 residues long. The V gene lost 3 bases and the J gene lost 1 base, with 13 bases spanning the gap. Sequencing used immunoSEQ multiplex PCR; TCRdb keeps in-frame clones, though not all of them. The sample lists 57,000 or so clones, 70% to 90% occurring once. With respect to this clone: Its target is unknown.

The origin of this receptor is an adult with an advanced solid tumor such as melanoma, head and neck, liver or kidney cancer. Sequenced material: CD4+ or CD8+ T cells sorted from blood, taken in a trial of the OX40 agonist ivuxolimab. This chain joins TRBV5-1 and TRBJ1-1; D unclear. The CDR3 DNA follows: TGCGCCAGCAGCTATGATCCTGGAAAGAACACTGAAGCTTTCTTT. Its translation: CASSYDPGKNTEAFF.